This T cell receptor (beta chain) was observed in a study of blood T cell repertoires in COVID-19. Those enrolled in Seattle joined during active infection and were followed longitudinally afterward. Authors' analysis steps: Estimated nucleated cell counts came from reference gene primer amplification. Profiled with immunoSEQ multiplex PCR; TCRdb holds only in-frame clones, not every one. V and J calls and clone size come straight from that table; D and trimming were deduced from the DNA. The table lists 200,000 to 250,000 clones, 75% to 85% of them singletons. V shed 0 bases, J shed 0 bases, and the junction held 5 bases outside the gene matches. Germline V CDR1 and CDR2: SGHRS, YFSETQ. CDR3 length: 17 amino acids.

This TCR was sampled from an older woman with COVID-19, enrolled during active disease. Sequenced: peripheral blood. This chain joins TRBV5-1 and TRBJ1-2; 10 bases align to TRBD1. CDR3 sequence (DNA): TGCGCCAGCAGCTTGGGGGGACAGGGGACAGCTAACTATGGCTACACCTTC. This sequence encodes CASSLGGQGTANYGYTF. Based on the CDR3 plus reference TRBV5-1 and TRBJ1-2, the full variable domain is KAGVTQTPRYLIKTRGQQVTLSCSPISGHRSVSWYQQTPGQGLQFLFEYFSETQRNKGNFPGRFSGRQFSNSRSEMNVSTLELGDSALYLCASSLGGQGTANYGYTFGSGTRLTVV.